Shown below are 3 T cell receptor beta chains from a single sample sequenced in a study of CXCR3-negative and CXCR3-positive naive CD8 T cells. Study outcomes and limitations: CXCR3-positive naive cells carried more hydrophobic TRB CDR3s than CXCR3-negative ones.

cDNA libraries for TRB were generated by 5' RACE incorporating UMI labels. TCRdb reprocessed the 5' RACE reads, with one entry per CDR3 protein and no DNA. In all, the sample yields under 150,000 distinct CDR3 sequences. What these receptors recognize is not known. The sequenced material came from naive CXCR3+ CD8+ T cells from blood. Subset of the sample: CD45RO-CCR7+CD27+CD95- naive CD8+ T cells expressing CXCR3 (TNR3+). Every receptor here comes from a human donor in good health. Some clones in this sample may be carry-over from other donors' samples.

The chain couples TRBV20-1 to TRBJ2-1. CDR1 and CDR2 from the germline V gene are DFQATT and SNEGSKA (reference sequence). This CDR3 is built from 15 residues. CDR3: CSARSFGGNYNEQFF.

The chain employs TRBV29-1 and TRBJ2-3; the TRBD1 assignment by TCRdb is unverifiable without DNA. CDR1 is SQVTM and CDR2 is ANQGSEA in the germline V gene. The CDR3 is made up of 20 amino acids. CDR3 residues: CSVEDFPSVPRGSSTDTQYF.

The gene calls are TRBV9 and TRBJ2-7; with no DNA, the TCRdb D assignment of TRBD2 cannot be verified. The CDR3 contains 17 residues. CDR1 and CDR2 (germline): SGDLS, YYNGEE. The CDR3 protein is CASSVGGSGGSTYEQYF.